The T cell receptor (beta chain) described here comes from a study of T cell changes during pregnancy in multiple sclerosis. Assay: immunoSEQ multiplex PCR; the TCRdb copy retains only in-frame clones and omits some. Among under 80,000 clones listed, approximately 90% were seen once. Per germline, CDR1 MNHEY and CDR2 SMNVEV (reference sequence). The V gene lost 5 bases and the J gene lost 2 bases, with 13 bases spanning the gap. The CDR3 loop spans 15 amino acids. V is TRBV27 and J is TRBJ2-1, with D uncertain. The clonotype was recovered from a female donor with multiple sclerosis, enrolled in a pregnancy study. The specimen comprised peripheral blood, sampled in the second trimester of pregnancy. The CDR3 here is CASSPPRLPYNEQFF. DNA of the CDR3: TGTGCCAGCAGTCCCCCGAGACTTCCCTACAATGAGCAGTTCTTC.